A selection of T cell receptor beta chains follows, all from one sample in a study of CD8+ T cells in alopecia areata. The repertoire was sequenced with immunoSEQ multiplex PCR; TCRdb's copy has only in-frame clones and lacks some. This table has about 150,000 clones, about 87% appearing once. The sample here was CD8+ T cells sorted from blood, taken at week 0. The receptors were sampled from a human donor with alopecia areata. CDR3s include the opening cysteine and the closing phenylalanine or tryptophan. D genes are given only for firm matches. Not every row has a clone size; where given, it reads once, few, many or a size class.

v_call: TRBV4-1
d_call: -
j_call: TRBJ2-1
clone_size: -
cdr3_nt: TGCGCCAGCAGCCGAGGCCTCCAGGTCGATGAGCAGTTCTTC
cdr3_aa: CASSRGLQVDEQFF

v_call: TRBV7-8
d_call: -
j_call: TRBJ2-7
clone_size: -
cdr3_nt: TGTGCCAGCAGCCAAAGGGACGGTCCCGCCCTCGACGAGCAGTACTTC
cdr3_aa: CASSQRDGPALDEQYF

v_call: TRBV6-5
d_call: -
j_call: TRBJ1-1
clone_size: -
cdr3_nt: TGTGCCAGCAGTTCCCACAGGTTACTAATGAACACTGAAGCTTTCTTT
cdr3_aa: CASSSHRLLMNTEAFF

v_call: TRBV19
d_call: -
j_call: TRBJ2-5
clone_size: -
cdr3_nt: TGTGCCAGTAGTATTCTCTCCGGGACAAAAGAGACCCAGTACTTC
cdr3_aa: CASSILSGTKETQYF

v_call: TRBV7-8
d_call: TRBD2
j_call: TRBJ2-1
clone_size: -
cdr3_nt: TGTGCCAGCAGCTCTTGGACTAGCGGGAGCGGGGAGCAGTTCTTC
cdr3_aa: CASSSWTSGSGEQFF

v_call: TRBV10-2
d_call: -
j_call: TRBJ1-1
clone_size: -
cdr3_nt: TGCGCCAGCAGGTCATCAGGGGAAGCTTTCTTT
cdr3_aa: CASRSSGEAFF

v_call: TRBV5-1
d_call: -
j_call: TRBJ1-2
clone_size: -
cdr3_nt: TGCGCCAGCAGCTTGGAAGTTCGTCGGTCATATGGCTACACCTTC
cdr3_aa: CASSLEVRRSYGYTF

v_call: TRBV10-1
d_call: TRBD1
j_call: TRBJ2-3
clone_size: -
cdr3_nt: TGCGCCAGCAGTGGGGCCGAGACAGGGGATACGCAGTATTTT
cdr3_aa: CASSGAETGDTQYF

v_call: TRBV7-9
d_call: -
j_call: TRBJ2-7
clone_size: -
cdr3_nt: TGTGCCAGCAGCTTAGAAGGAGGGACCCCCTACGAGCAGTACTTC
cdr3_aa: CASSLEGGTPYEQYF

v_call: TRBV5-1
d_call: -
j_call: TRBJ2-1
clone_size: -
cdr3_nt: TGCGCCAGCAGCTTGGATTTTGCCGGGACCTCGTGGAATGAGCAGTTCTTC
cdr3_aa: CASSLDFAGTSWNEQFF

v_call: TRBV19
d_call: TRBD1
j_call: TRBJ2-7
clone_size: -
cdr3_nt: TGTGCCAGTAGTATTGGAAAAAGGACAGGGCTATACGAGCAGTACTTC
cdr3_aa: CASSIGKRTGLYEQYF

v_call: TRBV27
d_call: -
j_call: TRBJ1-2
clone_size: -
cdr3_nt: TGTGCCAGCAGTTTATCGGACGGGGCCTATGGCTACACCTTC
cdr3_aa: CASSLSDGAYGYTF

v_call: TRBV27
d_call: -
j_call: TRBJ2-1
clone_size: -
cdr3_nt: TGTGCCAGCAGCAAGGGACCGAGGGGTGAGCAGTTCTTC
cdr3_aa: CASSKGPRGEQFF

v_call: TRBV14
d_call: -
j_call: TRBJ2-3
clone_size: -
cdr3_nt: TGTGCCAGCAGCCAACCAGGGAGTACAGATACGCAGTATTTT
cdr3_aa: CASSQPGSTDTQYF

v_call: TRBV4-1
d_call: -
j_call: TRBJ2-2
clone_size: -
cdr3_nt: TGCGCCAGCAGCCGATCTCTTTGGTGGGCGTGGAACACCGGGGAGCTGTTTTTT
cdr3_aa: CASSRSLWWAWNTGELFF

v_call: TRBV30
d_call: -
j_call: TRBJ1-5
clone_size: -
cdr3_nt: TGTGCCTGGAGCCCGGGAAAGGCCGGACTCGATCAGCCCCAGCATTTT
cdr3_aa: CAWSPGKAGLDQPQHF

v_call: TRBV2
d_call: -
j_call: TRBJ2-1
clone_size: once
cdr3_nt: TGTGCCAGAGGGACTGGAAACAATGAGCAGTTCTTC
cdr3_aa: CARGTGNNEQFF

v_call: TRBV2
d_call: TRBD1
j_call: TRBJ1-2
clone_size: few
cdr3_nt: TGTGCCAGCAGTGGCGGGACAGGCCCCTATGGCTACACCTTC
cdr3_aa: CASSGGTGPYGYTF

v_call: TRBV27
d_call: TRBD1
j_call: TRBJ2-2
clone_size: -
cdr3_nt: TGTGCCAGCAGTCCATCAGGGGGCCTTTCCTCGGGGGAGCTGTTTTTT
cdr3_aa: CASSPSGGLSSGELFF

v_call: TRBV29-1
d_call: -
j_call: TRBJ1-2
clone_size: -
cdr3_nt: TGCAGCGTTGAAGAGGGGCCCAATGGCTACACCTTC
cdr3_aa: CSVEEGPNGYTF

v_call: TRBV27
d_call: -
j_call: TRBJ1-3
clone_size: -
cdr3_nt: TGTGCCAGCAGTTTAACGTTCAACAGGGGAAACACCATATATTTT
cdr3_aa: CASSLTFNRGNTIYF

v_call: TRBV29-1
d_call: -
j_call: TRBJ2-3
clone_size: -
cdr3_nt: TGCAGCGTCGCCCCTGGTCGGGAGGGGGCGGATACGCAGTATTTT
cdr3_aa: CSVAPGREGADTQYF

v_call: TRBV5-4
d_call: -
j_call: TRBJ2-3
clone_size: -
cdr3_nt: TGTGCCAGCAGCTTGGAGGGACGCACAGATACGCAGTATTTT
cdr3_aa: CASSLEGRTDTQYF

v_call: TRBV7-2
d_call: -
j_call: TRBJ1-3
clone_size: -
cdr3_nt: TGTGCCAGCAGCTTATGGGGGCCTGGAAACACCATATATTTT
cdr3_aa: CASSLWGPGNTIYF

v_call: TRBV19
d_call: TRBD1
j_call: TRBJ1-1
clone_size: -
cdr3_nt: TGTGCCAGTAGTATCCTCCAGGGGGTGAACACTGAAGCTTTCTTT
cdr3_aa: CASSILQGVNTEAFF

v_call: TRBV6-1
d_call: -
j_call: TRBJ2-7
clone_size: -
cdr3_nt: TGTGCCAGCAACGGAGACTCCTACGAGCAGTACTTC
cdr3_aa: CASNGDSYEQYF

v_call: TRBV10-2
d_call: TRBD1
j_call: TRBJ2-3
clone_size: -
cdr3_nt: TGCGCCAGCAGTGAGACCCGGACAGGGTCAGATACGCAGTATTTT
cdr3_aa: CASSETRTGSDTQYF

v_call: TRBV7-9
d_call: -
j_call: TRBJ2-1
clone_size: -
cdr3_nt: TGTGCCAGCAGCTTTCGGCGGATCTCCTACAATGAGCAGTTCTTC
cdr3_aa: CASSFRRISYNEQFF

v_call: TRBV29-1
d_call: -
j_call: TRBJ2-5
clone_size: -
cdr3_nt: TGCAGCGTTGAAGGGGATGTTGTCGGGGAGACCCAGTACTTC
cdr3_aa: CSVEGDVVGETQYF

v_call: TRBV29-1
d_call: TRBD1
j_call: TRBJ2-7
clone_size: -
cdr3_nt: TGCAGCGTTCCGGACAGGGACACATACGAGCAGTACTTC
cdr3_aa: CSVPDRDTYEQYF

v_call: TRBV18
d_call: TRBD1
j_call: TRBJ2-1
clone_size: few
cdr3_nt: TGTGCCAGCTCACCACCGGGACAGGGGTTACCGGAGCAGTTCTTC
cdr3_aa: CASSPPGQGLPEQFF

v_call: TRBV27
d_call: TRBD2
j_call: TRBJ2-1
clone_size: -
cdr3_nt: TGTGCCAGCAGGGGGACTAGCGGGAGGTTGGAGCAGTTCTTC
cdr3_aa: CASRGTSGRLEQFF

v_call: TRBV2
d_call: -
j_call: TRBJ2-1
clone_size: -
cdr3_nt: TGTGCCAGCAGTGATCTAGGGGAACCACGGGGCTCCTACAATGAGCAGTTCTTC
cdr3_aa: CASSDLGEPRGSYNEQFF

v_call: TRBV29-1
d_call: TRBD1
j_call: TRBJ2-7
clone_size: -
cdr3_nt: TGCAGCGTGGGGGGACAGGGAGCCGACGAGCAGTACTTC
cdr3_aa: CSVGGQGADEQYF